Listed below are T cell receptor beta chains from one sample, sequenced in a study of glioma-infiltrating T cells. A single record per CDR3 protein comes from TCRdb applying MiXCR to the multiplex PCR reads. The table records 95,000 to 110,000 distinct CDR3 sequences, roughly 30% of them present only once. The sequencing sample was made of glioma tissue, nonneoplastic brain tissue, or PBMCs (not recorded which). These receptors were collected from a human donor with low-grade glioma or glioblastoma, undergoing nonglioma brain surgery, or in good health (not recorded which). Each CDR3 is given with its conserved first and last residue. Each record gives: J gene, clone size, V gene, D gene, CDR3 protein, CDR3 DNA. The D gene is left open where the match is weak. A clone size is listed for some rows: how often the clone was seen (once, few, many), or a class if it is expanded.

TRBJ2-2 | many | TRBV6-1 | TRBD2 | CASRASGLNTGELFF | TGTGCCAGCAGGGCTAGCGGACTTAACACCGGGGAGCTGTTTTTT
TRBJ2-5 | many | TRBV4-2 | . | CASSQRTGRETQYF | TGTGCCAGCAGCCAAAGGACGGGACGAGAGACCCAGTACTTC
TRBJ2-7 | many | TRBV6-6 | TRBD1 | CASSYSGTGTVGYEQYF | TGTGCCAGCAGTTACTCCGGGACAGGGACTGTAGGGTACGAGCAGTACTTC
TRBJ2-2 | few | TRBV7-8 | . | CASSRSQLGELFF | TGTGCCAGCAGCCGGTCCCAGCTCGGGGAGCTGTTTTTT
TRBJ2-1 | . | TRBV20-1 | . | CSDRTNPGIEQFF | TGCAGTGATAGAACGAATCCCGGGATTGAGCAGTTCTTC
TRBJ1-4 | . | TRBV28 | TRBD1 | CATLPPDRGKLFF | TGTGCCACTCTCCCCCCCGACAGGGGAAAACTGTTTTTT
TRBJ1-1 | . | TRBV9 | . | CASSANRNTEAFF | TGTGCCAGCAGCGCCAACAGGAACACTGAAGCTTTCTTT
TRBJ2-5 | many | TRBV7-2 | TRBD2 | CASSNRGGRETQYF | TGTGCCAGCAGTAACCGGGGGGGGCGAGAGACCCAGTACTTC
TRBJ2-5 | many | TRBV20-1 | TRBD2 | CSARVAGGARTQYF | TGCAGTGCTAGAGTAGCCGGGGGGGCTCGAACCCAGTACTTC
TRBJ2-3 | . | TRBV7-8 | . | CASSLVEVDTQYF | TGTGCCAGCAGCTTAGTCGAGGTGGATACGCAGTATTTT
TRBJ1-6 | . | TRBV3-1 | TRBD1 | CASSQDSPRGQNNSPLHF | TGTGCCAGCAGCCAAGATTCGCCTAGGGGACAGAATAATTCACCCCTCCACTTT
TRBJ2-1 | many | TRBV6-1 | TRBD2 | CASTIAGGGEQFF | TGTGCCAGCACTATAGCGGGGGGTGGTGAGCAGTTCTTC
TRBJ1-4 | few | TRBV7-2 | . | CASSSVGDYNEKLFF | TGTGCCAGCAGCTCCGTTGGGGACTATAATGAAAAACTGTTTTTT
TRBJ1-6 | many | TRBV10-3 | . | CAISEANSPLHF | TGTGCCATCAGTGAGGCCAATTCACCCCTCCACTTT
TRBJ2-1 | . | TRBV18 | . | CASSPGGEQFF | TGTGCCAGCTCACCCGGTGGTGAGCAGTTCTTC
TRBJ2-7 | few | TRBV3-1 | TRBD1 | CASSPGQGSYEQYF | TGTGCCAGCAGCCCAGGACAGGGTTCCTACGAGCAGTACTTC
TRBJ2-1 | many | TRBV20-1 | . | CSASSRTSYNEQFF | TGCAGTGCTAGTAGTAGAACCTCCTACAATGAGCAGTTCTTC
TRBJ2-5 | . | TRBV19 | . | CASSITKETQYF | TGTGCCAGTAGTATAACGAAAGAGACCCAGTACTTC
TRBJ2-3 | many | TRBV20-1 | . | CSAGLAASTDTQYF | TGCAGTGCTGGGCTAGCCGCTAGCACAGATACGCAGTATTTT
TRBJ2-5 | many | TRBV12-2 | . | CASRLKSGDLETQYF | TGTGCAAGTCGCTTAAAGTCTGGGGACCTGGAGACCCAGTACTTC
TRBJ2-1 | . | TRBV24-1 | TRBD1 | CATSDFKGQGTYNEQFF | TGTGCCACCAGTGATTTTAAGGGACAGGGGACCTACAATGAGCAGTTCTTC
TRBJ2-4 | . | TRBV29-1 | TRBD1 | CSVELARGQNIQYF | TGCAGCGTTGAGTTGGCCAGGGGGCAAAACATTCAGTACTTC
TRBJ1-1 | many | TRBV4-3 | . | CASSHSGTYTEAFF | TGCGCCAGCAGCCATTCAGGGACGTACACTGAAGCTTTCTTT
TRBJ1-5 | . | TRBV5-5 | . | CASSLYLNNQPQHF | TGTGCCAGCAGCTTATACTTGAACAATCAGCCCCAGCATTTT
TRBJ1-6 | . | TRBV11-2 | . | CASSFRQDSPLHF | TGTGCCAGCAGCTTCAGGCAAGATTCACCCCTCCACTTT
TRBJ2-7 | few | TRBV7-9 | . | CASSLALYEQYF | TGTGCCAGCAGCTTAGCGCTGTACGAGCAGTACTTC
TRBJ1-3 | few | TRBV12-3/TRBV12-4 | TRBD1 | CASRPPGQGLGNTIYF | TGTGCCAGCAGGCCTCCGGGACAGGGGCTTGGAAACACCATATATTTT
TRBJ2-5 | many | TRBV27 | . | CASSWKASETQYF | TGTGCCAGCAGTTGGAAGGCGTCAGAGACCCAGTACTTC